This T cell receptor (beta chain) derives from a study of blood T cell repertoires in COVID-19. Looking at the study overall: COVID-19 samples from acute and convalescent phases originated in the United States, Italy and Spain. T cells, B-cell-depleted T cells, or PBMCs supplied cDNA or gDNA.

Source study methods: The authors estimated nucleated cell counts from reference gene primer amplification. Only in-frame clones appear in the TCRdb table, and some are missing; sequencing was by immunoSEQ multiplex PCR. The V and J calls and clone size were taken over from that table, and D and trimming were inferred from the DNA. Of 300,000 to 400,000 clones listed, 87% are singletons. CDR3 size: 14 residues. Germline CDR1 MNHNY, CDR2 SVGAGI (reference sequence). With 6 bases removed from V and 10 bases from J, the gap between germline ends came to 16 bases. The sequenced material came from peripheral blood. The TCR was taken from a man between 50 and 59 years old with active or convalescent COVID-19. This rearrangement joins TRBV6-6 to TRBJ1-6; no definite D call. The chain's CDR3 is CASSSSGYGSPLHF. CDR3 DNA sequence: TGTGCCAGCAGCTCTTCTGGGTACGGGTCACCCCTCCACTTT.